A single sample gave rise to the 4 T cell receptor beta chains below, sequenced in a study of blood T cell repertoires in COVID-19. Produced via immunoSEQ multiplex PCR; TCRdb's table is partial and in-frame only. The data hold approximately 140,000 clones, with roughly 84% observed a single time. The material sequenced was peripheral blood. The receptors shown here come from a man aged 25 to 40 with COVID-19, enrolled during active disease.

This clone was seen once. V is TRBV5-6 and J is TRBJ2-7; no firm D call. CDR3 length equals 13 residues. Germline V gene lookup returns CDR1 SGHDT and CDR2 YYEEEE. Between the trimmed V and J ends, which lost 0 bases and 5 bases, there was a span of 9 bases. CDR3 sequence: CASSLAPRDEQYF. In nucleotides, the CDR3 is TGTGCCAGCAGCTTGGCTCCCCGGGACGAGCAGTACTTC.

The chain links TRBV6-2 or TRBV6-3 to TRBJ2-7; 7 positions match TRBD2. Germline loops: CDR1 MNHEY, CDR2 SVGEGT. The CDR3 loop spans 18 amino acids. V gave up 4 bases and J gave up 0 bases; unmatched junction bases: 15. The CDR3 sequence is CASSSEPPLAESSYEQYF. CDR3 nucleotides: TGTGCCAGCAGTTCCGAACCGCCCCTAGCGGAGAGCTCCTACGAGCAGTACTTC.

V and J are TRBV4-2 and TRBJ2-6, with 8 bases matching TRBD2. J gave up 0 bases and V 5 bases, and 3 bases lay outside the gene matches. From germline, CDR1 is LGHNA and CDR2 YNFKEQ. The CDR3 spans 16 residues. CDR3 sequence: CASSGSGSSGANVLTF. As DNA, the CDR3 is TGTGCCAGCAGCGGGAGCGGGAGCTCTGGGGCCAACGTCCTGACTTTC.

The chain links TRBV3-1 (or the pseudogene TRBV3-2) to TRBJ1-2; D is possibly TRBD1 (6 bases). The germline gives CDR1 LGHDT, CDR2 YNNKEL (reference sequence). This CDR3 has 13 amino acids. Trimming pared 4 bases from V and 4 bases from J, leaving 10 bases between. In DNA, the CDR3 is TGTGCCAGCAGCCCCAGAGGGGGCTATGGCTACACCTTC. Amino acid sequence: CASSPRGGYGYTF.